This T cell receptor (beta chain) came from a study of blood T cells in healthy people across ages. Study-level results: Among long-lived donors, naive CD4+ cells were more numerous and diversity higher than in aged donors.

This clonotype was found a few times. Its matching antigen is unknown. The CDR3 is 15 amino acids. V was shortened by 0 bases and J by 5 bases, with 11 bases between the two germline ends. Germline V lookup: CDR1 LGHNA, CDR2 YSLEER. It was with a sample-barcoded 5' primer and a J-beta primer mix that a second PCR of about 7 to 12 cycles was run. Via MiXCR, TCRdb re-called the 5' RACE reads, giving one row per CDR3 protein. The table lists some 860,000 distinct CDR3 sequences, roughly 50% of them singletons, with 25% to 30% in the top ten. This receptor was taken from a man in his forties in good health. This rearrangement joins TRBV4-3 to TRBJ2-4, with D unresolved. The sequenced material came from blood. The DNA of the CDR3 is TGCGCCAGCAGCCAAGAGGGGTCTAGGGAAAACATTCAGTACTTC. Translation: CASSQEGSRENIQYF.